One and the same sample provided the 10 T cell receptor beta chains below, sequenced in a study of beta chain features in type 1 diabetes. Since all of the isolated RNA was reverse transcribed, expressed TCRB transcripts were what got sequenced. Profiled with immunoSEQ multiplex PCR; TCRdb holds only in-frame clones, not every one. The data show under 450,000 clones, with about 16% seen just once and about 0.019% held by the top ten. Sequenced input: naive CD4+ T cells from blood. Source of these receptors: a woman between 18 and 30 years old in good health.

The chain combines TRBV29-1 with TRBJ2-1; D is uncertain. The germline CDR1 and CDR2 sequences are SQVTM and ANQGSEA. V lost 2 bases, J lost 9 bases, and 8 bases lay in between. CDR3 size: 11 residues. The CDR3 region has the DNA TGCAGCGTTGAAAATACTATTGAGCAGTTCTTC. This gives the protein CSVENTIEQFF.

This clone has more than one count but fewer than ten. The chain uses TRBV7-2 and TRBJ2-7; TRBD2 aligns across 12 bases. Germline V gene sequence: CDR1 SGHTA, CDR2 FQGNSA. Trimming removed 1 base from V and 2 bases from J; junction bases left unmatched: 6. CDR3 length: 17 residues. The CDR3 region has the DNA TGTGCCAGCAGCTTAGTCCGGACTAGCGGGATGCCCTACGAGCAGTACTTC. Its translation: CASSLVRTSGMPYEQYF.

This clone has just a few counts. The V call is TRBV29-1, the J call TRBJ1-1, with D unclear. Trimming removed 0 bases from V and 7 bases from J, with 9 bases in between. This CDR3 has 12 residues. The germline gives CDR1 SQVTM, CDR2 ANQGSEA. In DNA form, the CDR3 reads TGCAGCGTTGAAGATGGCAGAAATGAAGCTTTCTTT. This sequence encodes CSVEDGRNEAFF. The variable domain in full, completed from reference TRBV29-1 and TRBJ1-1, reads SAVISQKPSRDICQRGTSLTIQCQVDSQVTMMFWYRQQPGQSLTLIATANQGSEATYESGFVIDKFPISRPNLTFSTLTVSNMSPEDSSIYLCSVEDGRNEAFFGQGTRLTVV.

The sample holds a few counts of this clone. The J gene is TRBJ1-2, the V gene TRBV28; 8 bases map to TRBD1. The germline CDR1 and CDR2 sequences are MDHEN and SYDVKM. Trimming at V came to 5 bases and at J to 4 bases, leaving 6 bases not matched to a gene. The CDR3 length is 14 residues. The chain's CDR3 is CASSPGTGFYGYTF. In nucleotides, the CDR3 is TGTGCCAGCAGTCCCGGGACAGGATTCTATGGCTACACCTTC.

The chain is built from TRBV28 and TRBJ1-1, with D possibly being TRBD1 (5 bases). CDR1 and CDR2 from the germline V gene are MDHEN and SYDVKM. V lost 3 bases and J 3 bases, leaving 11 bases between the germline ends. The CDR3 is 14 residues long. The CDR3, as DNA: TGTGCCAGCAGTTTGTACAGGAGTTACACTGAAGCTTTCTTT. Protein sequence: CASSLYRSYTEAFF.

This clone was observed a handful of times. The chain couples TRBV29-1 to TRBJ2-3; D might be TRBD2 (5 bases). The germline V and J ends were trimmed by 4 bases and 4 bases, with 12 bases remaining between them. The CDR3 is 13 residues long. CDR1 and CDR2 from the germline V gene are SQVTM and ANQGSEA. As DNA, the CDR3 is TGCAGCGTTGGTAGAGGGCGCGCAGATACGCAGTATTTT. It translates to CSVGRGRADTQYF.

This clone was observed a few times. The rearrangement joins TRBV30 to TRBJ1-5; 10 nucleotides agree with TRBD1. The J segment lost 3 bases and the V segment lost 2 bases, leaving 4 bases of the junction unmatched. CDR3 size: 15 residues. CDR1 is GTSNPN, CDR2 SVGIG, per germline (reference sequence). The CDR3 nucleotides read TGTGCCTGGAGTACCGGGACAGGGGTCAATCAGCCCCAGCATTTT. Its translation is CAWSTGTGVNQPQHF.

This clone was seen a few times. The chain has TRBV6-5 and TRBJ2-5; D is perhaps TRBD2 (5 bases). Germline V gives CDR1 MNHEY, CDR2 SVGAGI. The CDR3 spans 12 residues. The V gene lost 8 bases and the J gene lost 5 bases, with 12 bases spanning the gap. The CDR3 protein is CASLSSAETQYF. In DNA, the CDR3 is TGTGCCAGCCTAAGTAGCGCCGAGACCCAGTACTTC.

The CDR3 region is CASSLEAPGGNSNQPQHF. The CDR3 bases are TGTGCCAGCAGCTTAGAGGCCCCAGGGGGGAATAGCAATCAGCCCCAGCATTTT. This chain connects TRBV7-2 to TRBJ1-5; 7 bases agree with TRBD1. Trimming removed 1 base from V and 0 bases from J; junction bases left unmatched: 9. Germline CDR1 and CDR2: SGHTA and FQGNSA. This CDR3 comprises 18 residues.

This clone was observed a handful of times. CDR3 residues: CASSAGQANYGYTF. CDR3 in DNA: TGCGCCAGCAGCGCCGGACAGGCGAACTATGGCTACACCTTC. This sequence joins TRBV5-1 and TRBJ1-2; 7 bases agree with TRBD1. From germline, CDR1 is SGHRS and CDR2 YFSETQ. The length of the CDR3 is 14 residues. The trim removed 4 bases at V and 2 bases at J, leaving 5 bases unmatched.